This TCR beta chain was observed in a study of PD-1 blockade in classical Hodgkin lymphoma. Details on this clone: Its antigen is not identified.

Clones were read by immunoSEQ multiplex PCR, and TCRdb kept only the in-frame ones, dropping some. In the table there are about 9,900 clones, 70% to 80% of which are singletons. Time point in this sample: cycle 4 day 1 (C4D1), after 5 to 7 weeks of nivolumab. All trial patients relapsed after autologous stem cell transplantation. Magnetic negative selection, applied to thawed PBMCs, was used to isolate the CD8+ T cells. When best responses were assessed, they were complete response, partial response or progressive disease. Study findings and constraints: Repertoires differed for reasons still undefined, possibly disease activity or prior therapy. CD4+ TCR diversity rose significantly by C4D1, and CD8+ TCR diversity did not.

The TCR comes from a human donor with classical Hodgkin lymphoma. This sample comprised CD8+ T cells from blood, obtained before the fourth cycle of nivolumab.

The CDR3 protein is CASRKTGDQETQYF. The CDR3 bases are TGTGCCAGCAGAAAGACAGGGGACCAAGAGACCCAGTACTTC. The genes are TRBV5-6 and TRBJ2-5, with TRBD1 matching over 8 bases. The germline V gene encodes CDR1 SGHDT and CDR2 YYEEEE. The CDR3 length is 14 residues. J was trimmed by 0 bases and V by 5 bases; bases with no gene match: 3.